The 4 T cell receptor beta chains given below trace back to one sample, sequenced in a study of molecular identifiers for immune sequencing clone quantification (dated by TCRdb to the late 2010s). Library prep was done by PCR. TCRdb records Illumina HiSeq 4000 as the sequencer. TCRdb cleaned the public reads at Q25 with fastp, built clones with MiXCR and kept in-frame beta chains. CDR3 protein sequences are deduplicated, and each keeps its most common genes and DNA. This sample has 300,000 to 350,000 distinct CDR3 sequences in its table, and over 20% of those were observed once. The ten largest clones take up approximately 0.8% of the sample. The material sequenced was naive CD8+ T cells from blood, with Jurkat cell RNA spiked in. The cell subset or site label of this sample denotes: FACS-sorted CD8+CD4-CCR7+CD45RA+ naive T cells. Every receptor here comes from a human donor in good health. Some libraries in this study had Jurkat cell RNA spiked in.

This clonotype was recorded at least ten times. The V and J genes are TRBV27 and TRBJ1-1; 9 bases align to TRBD1. V gave up 7 bases and J gave up 4 bases; unmatched junction bases: 7. Germline CDR1 MNHEY, CDR2 SMNVEV (reference sequence). The CDR3 consists of 14 residues. CDR3: CASIPDRGFTEAFF. Written as DNA, the CDR3 is TGTGCCAGCATTCCAGACAGGGGGTTCACTGAAGCTTTCTTT.

This clonotype has ten or more counts. The chain couples TRBV4-3 to TRBJ2-6; D may correspond to TRBD1 or TRBD2 (6 bases each). Germline CDR1 is LGHNA and CDR2 is YSLEER. V was trimmed by 0 bases and J by 4 bases, leaving 13 bases between them. The CDR3 consists of 17 residues. DNA of the CDR3: TGCGCCAGCAGCCAAGATGAATGGGGGGCGGGGGCCAACGTCCTGACTTTC. Protein: CASSQDEWGAGANVLTF.

This clonotype was seen ten or more times. At one boundary the junction diverges from the germline segment, which might be a read error. CDR3 region: CASSSTFF. Here the CDR3 DNA reads TGTGCCAGCAGTTCTACATTCTTC. J is TRBJ2-7 and V is TRBV6-2 or TRBV6-3; D not resolved. The CDR3 is made up of 8 amino acids. Germline CDR1 and CDR2: MNHEY and SVGEGT.

Ten or more counts support this clonotype. The chain couples TRBV7-9 to TRBJ2-3, with 9 nucleotides matching TRBD1. Germline CDR1 and CDR2: SEHNR and FQNEAQ (reference sequence). Trimming removed 5 bases from V and 2 bases from J; junction bases left unmatched: 8. This CDR3 is built from 16 residues. The chain's CDR3 is CASSVTGGKDTDTQYF. In nucleotides, the CDR3 is TGTGCCAGCAGCGTCACAGGGGGCAAGGACACAGATACGCAGTATTTT.